Sequencing of this T cell receptor beta chain was carried out in a study of blood T cells in healthy people across ages. This clonotype was counted only a few times. The CDR3 loop spans 13 amino acids. CDR1 and CDR2 from the germline V gene are KGHDR and SFDVKD. Trimming shortened V by 5 bases and J by 4 bases, and 11 bases separated the two germline ends. Primed by a sample-barcoded 5' primer and a J-beta primer mix, a second PCR proceeded for about 7 to 12 cycles. Using its own MiXCR run on the 5' RACE reads, TCRdb lists one record per CDR3 protein. The sample includes some 700,000 distinct CDR3 sequences, 40% to 45% of them seen just once.

This clonotype was sampled from a woman aged 60-75 years in good health. Sequenced sample: blood. The chain carries TRBV24-1 and TRBJ2-7, with D maybe TRBD1 (6 bases). CDR3 bases: TGTGCCACCAGTGGGACAGAACCTTACGAGCAGTACTTC. It translates to CATSGTEPYEQYF.